One T cell receptor (beta chain) is described in this entry. The sample comes from a study of blood T cell repertoires in COVID-19. This CDR3 has 17 residues. Trimming cost V 2 bases and J 5 bases, with 16 bases left between them. Germline CDR1 and CDR2: SGHNT and YENEEA. Assay used: immunoSEQ multiplex PCR; TCRdb lists only in-frame clones, some missing. There are a few hundred thousand clones in the sample; 70% to 90% occur only once, and less than 15% lies in the top ten. Sequenced input: peripheral blood. The sequence was collected from a woman in her seventies with COVID-19, enrolled during active disease. This rearrangement joins TRBV11-3 to TRBJ2-6; D possibly corresponds to TRBD1 (5 bases). The CDR3 protein is CASSLYRSPLWANVLTF. CDR3 in DNA: TGTGCCAGCAGCTTATACAGGTCCCCACTCTGGGCCAACGTCCTGACTTTC.